This T cell receptor (beta chain) emerged from a study of T cell changes during pregnancy in multiple sclerosis. This CDR3 spans 10 amino acids. Germline assignment: CDR1 SNHLY and CDR2 FYNNEI. V was pared by 5 bases and J by 5 bases, with 4 bases between. Repertoires were generated with immunoSEQ multiplex PCR, while TCRdb's copy carries only in-frame clones and drops some. The repertoire holds about 68,000 clones, with 90% as singletons. The sample here was peripheral blood, taken in the third trimester of pregnancy. The chain links TRBV2 to TRBJ2-7; D unclear. The sequence was collected from a female donor with multiple sclerosis, enrolled in a pregnancy study. The CDR3 sequence is CASSRDEQYF. The CDR3 bases are TGTGCCAGCAGTCGGGACGAGCAGTACTTC.